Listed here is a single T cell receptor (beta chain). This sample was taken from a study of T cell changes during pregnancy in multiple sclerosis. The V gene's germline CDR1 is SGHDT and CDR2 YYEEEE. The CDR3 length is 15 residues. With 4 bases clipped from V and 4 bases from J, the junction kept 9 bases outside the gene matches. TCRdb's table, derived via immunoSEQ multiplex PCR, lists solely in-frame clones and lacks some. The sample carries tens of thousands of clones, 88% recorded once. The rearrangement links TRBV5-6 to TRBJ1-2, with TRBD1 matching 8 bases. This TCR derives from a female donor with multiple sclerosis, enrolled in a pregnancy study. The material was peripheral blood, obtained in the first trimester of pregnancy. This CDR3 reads CASSHYDRGGYGYTF. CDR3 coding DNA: TGTGCCAGCAGCCACTACGACAGGGGCGGCTATGGCTACACCTTC.